These 18 T cell receptor beta chains were all obtained from the same sample, sequenced in a study of naive and memory T cell subsets. Both TRBC1 and TRBC2 were covered by a beta constant-region primer of two equimolar oligonucleotides. Nested alpha and beta constant-region primers with the SP2 primer drove four PCR rounds on ligated cDNA. TCRdb analysed the UMI-ligation and nested PCR reads with MiXCR anew, one entry per CDR3 protein. This sample yields about 99,000 distinct CDR3 sequences, of which more than 14% are seen a single time; 2.5% to 3% belongs to the top ten. Their specific antigens are unknown. Whole-study findings and limits: Especially in CD8 cells, naive repertoires contained a few larger clonotypes, possibly CD45RA-re-expressing memory cells.

The specimen was naive CD8+ T cells from blood. The receptor set was obtained from a human donor in good health.

A remark on this clonotype: Since the CDR3 does not end with the conserved phenylalanine or tryptophan, this likely comes from a read error. The chain employs TRBV28 and TRBJ2-7, with D maybe TRBD2 (6 bases). There are 15 residues in the CDR3. CDR1 is MDHEN, CDR2 SYDVKM, per germline. The ends were cut back, 10 bases at V and 0 bases at J, with 19 bases in the middle. CDR3: CAIAGRGSRSYEQYS. In DNA, the CDR3 is TGTGCCATCGCGGGGCGGGGCAGTCGCTCCTACGAGCAGTACTCC.

This sequence joins TRBV2 and TRBJ1-1; D call uncertain. The V end lost 3 bases, the J end lost 1 base, and 6 bases lay between the germline ends. Germline loops: CDR1 SNHLY, CDR2 FYNNEI. This CDR3 has 13 residues. The CDR3 sequence: CASSDLPNTEAFF. In nucleotides, the CDR3 is TGTGCCAGCAGTGACTTACCGAACACTGAAGCTTTCTTT.

This clonotype appeared many times. The chain couples TRBV7-9 to TRBJ2-3; tentatively, D is TRBD1 (6 bases). V shed 1 base and J shed 2 bases, with 19 bases lying between them. CDR3 length: 18 amino acids. The germline V gene has CDR1 SEHNR and CDR2 FQNEAQ (reference sequence). The CDR3 coding sequence is TGTGCCAGCAGCTTAGGCCTCCGACAGGCGACCCACACAGATACGCAGTATTTT. This encodes CASSLGLRQATHTDTQYF.

This clonotype was found many times. V is TRBV5-6 and J is TRBJ2-7; a possible D gene is TRBD1 (5 bases). The CDR3 sequence is 14 residues long. The V gene's germline CDR1 is SGHDT and CDR2 YYEEEE. The V end was cut by 6 bases, the J end by 0 bases, with 13 bases between. The CDR3 DNA sequence: TGTGCCAGCACTCCCGCACAGGACTCCTACGAGCAGTACTTC. Translation gives CASTPAQDSYEQYF.

The table lists this clonotype with a few counts. This sequence joins TRBV12-3 or TRBV12-4 and TRBJ1-5; D not resolved. Trimming left V 7 bases short and J 0 bases short, with 7 bases between. The CDR3 is 13 amino acids. CDR3 protein: CASMAYSNQPQHF. The CDR3 DNA is TGTGCCAGCATGGCGTATAGCAATCAGCCCCAGCATTTT.

This chain connects TRBV4-3 to TRBJ2-2; no definite D call. The CDR3 runs 14 residues. From germline, CDR1 is LGHNA and CDR2 YSLEER. With 1 base removed from V and 1 base from J, the gap between germline ends came to 4 bases. CDR3 in DNA: TGCGCCAGCAGCCAAGGGCGGAACACCGGGGAGCTGTTTTTT. Its protein is CASSQGRNTGELFF.

This clonotype was observed a few times. The V and J genes are TRBV7-9 and TRBJ1-1, with 7 bases aligning to TRBD1. J was trimmed by 0 bases and V by 0 bases; bases with no gene match: 1. CDR3 size: 15 residues. Germline lookup yields CDR1 SEHNR and CDR2 FQNEAQ (reference sequence). This CDR3 reads CASSLAGGLNTEAFF. In nucleotides, the CDR3 is TGTGCCAGCAGCTTAGCAGGGGGCCTGAACACTGAAGCTTTCTTT.

The rearrangement joins TRBV21-1 to TRBJ1-6; the table's D call TRBD1 went unverified against the DNA. TRBV21-1 is assigned pseudogene status. The CDR3 totals 17 residues. DNA of the CDR3: TGTGCCAGCAGCTCCCGAGATTCAGGACGGGGGAATTCACCCCTCCACTTT. Its protein is CASSSRDSGRGNSPLHF.

This clonotype was recorded a few times. This chain links TRBV27 with TRBJ2-1; D is perhaps TRBD1 or TRBD2 (5 bases each). The CDR3 totals 16 residues. With 6 bases removed from V and 0 bases from J, the gap between germline ends came to 15 bases. CDR1 is MNHEY and CDR2 is SMNVEV in the germline V gene (reference sequence). The CDR3 here is CASSSRDQSSYNEQFF. CDR3 bases: TGTGCCAGCAGCTCTCGGGACCAGAGCTCCTACAATGAGCAGTTCTTC.

The rearrangement joins TRBV11-2 to TRBJ2-1; the D is unclear. With 0 bases removed from V and 5 bases from J, the gap between germline ends came to 2 bases. Germline CDR1 and CDR2: SGHAT and FQNNGV. The CDR3 extends over 12 amino acids. The CDR3 DNA is TGTGCCAGCAGCTTAGAGGACAATGAGCAGTTCTTC. Its translation is CASSLEDNEQFF.

This clonotype appeared a few times. CDR3 nucleotides: TGCAGCGCCACAGGGGCAGACAAAAACATTCAGTACTTC. Translated, it gives CSATGADKNIQYF. The rearrangement links TRBV29-1 to TRBJ2-4; 7 nucleotides agree with TRBD1. This CDR3 has 13 amino acids. Losses at the gene ends were 7 bases for V and 3 bases for J; bases not matched to a gene: 6. Per the germline V gene, CDR1 is SQVTM and CDR2 is ANQGSEA. Using reference TRBV29-1 and TRBJ2-4 for the parts outside the CDR3, the full variable domain is SAVISQKPSRDICQRGTSLTIQCQVDSQVTMMFWYRQQPGQSLTLIATANQGSEATYESGFVIDKFPISRPNLTFSTLTVSNMSPEDSSIYLCSATGADKNIQYFGAGTRLSVL.

The chain combines TRBV29-1 with TRBJ2-3; D unresolved. The CDR3 has 12 amino acids. Per the germline V gene, CDR1 is SQVTM and CDR2 is ANQGSEA. The V and J ends lost 2 bases and 5 bases respectively, with 8 bases between them. DNA of the CDR3: TGCAGCGTTGAACCCCTAGAAGATACGCAGTATTTT. It yields the protein CSVEPLEDTQYF.

There are many counts of this clonotype. The rearrangement joins TRBV7-8 to TRBJ1-5, with TRBD1 matching 9 bases. CDR1 SGHVS and CDR2 FQNEAQ come from the germline V gene. The length of the CDR3 is 19 residues. V dropped 2 bases and J dropped 4; count of bases not matched to a gene: 15. The DNA for the CDR3 is TGTGCCAGCAGCTTAAGGGGGACAGGGAAAGTTTTAAGTAATCAGCCCCAGCATTTT. Translation: CASSLRGTGKVLSNQPQHF.

The chain couples TRBV25-1 to TRBJ2-2; 8 bases match TRBD2. V lost 6 bases, J lost 4 bases, and 4 bases stayed unmatched. Germline V gene data show CDR1 as MGHDK and CDR2 as SYGVNS. The CDR3 is made up of 14 amino acids. The CDR3, as DNA: TGTGCCAGCAGCGACAGCGGGGGCACCGGGGAGCTGTTTTTT. The encoded protein is CASSDSGGTGELFF. Supplemented by reference TRBV25-1 and TRBJ2-2, the full variable domain reads EADIYQTPRYLVIGTGKKITLECSQTMGHDKMYWYQQDPGMELHLIHYSYGVNSTEKGDLSSESTVSRIRTEHFPLTLESARPSHTSQYLCASSDSGGTGELFFGEGSRLTVL.

This clonotype was observed a few times. The CDR3 nucleotides read TGTGCCAGCAGTGATTGGACAGGGGGGGAAGAGCAGTACTTC. It encodes CASSDWTGGEEQYF. The chain uses TRBV6-6 and TRBJ2-7; 10 bases fit TRBD1. CDR3 length: 14 residues. The junction had 8 bases not matched to a gene; V was cut back by 5 bases and J by 7 bases. Germline V gene data show CDR1 as MNHNY and CDR2 as SVGAGI (reference sequence).

The chain combines TRBV7-9 with TRBJ2-3; TRBD1 might be the D (5 bases). Germline V gives CDR1 SEHNR, CDR2 FQNEAQ (reference sequence). CDR3 length: 14 residues. Trimming left V 11 bases short and J 1 base short, with 16 bases between. CDR3 amino acids: CAGQGKDGTDTQYF. The CDR3 DNA sequence: TGTGCCGGCCAGGGAAAGGACGGCACAGATACGCAGTATTTT.

The table lists this clonotype with a few counts. The CDR3 sequence is CASSQDMAGGSYEQYF. Written as DNA, the CDR3 is TGCGCCAGCAGCCAAGATATGGCAGGGGGGTCCTACGAGCAGTACTTC. This rearrangement joins TRBV4-3 to TRBJ2-7, with D perhaps matching TRBD1 (7 bases). This CDR3 region has 16 residues. V was cut by 0 bases and J by 1 base, with 13 bases left in between. CDR1 is LGHNA, CDR2 YSLEER, per germline.

This clonotype was counted between two and nine times. The chain combines TRBV27 with TRBJ2-1, with 7 bases lining up with TRBD1. The CDR3 spans 16 residues. Germline CDR1 MNHEY, CDR2 SMNVEV (reference sequence). V lost 6 bases and J lost 1; bases outside the gene matches: 9. CDR3: CASSKWTGGSYNEQFF. The CDR3 DNA reads as TGTGCCAGCAGCAAATGGACAGGCGGATCCTACAATGAGCAGTTCTTC.